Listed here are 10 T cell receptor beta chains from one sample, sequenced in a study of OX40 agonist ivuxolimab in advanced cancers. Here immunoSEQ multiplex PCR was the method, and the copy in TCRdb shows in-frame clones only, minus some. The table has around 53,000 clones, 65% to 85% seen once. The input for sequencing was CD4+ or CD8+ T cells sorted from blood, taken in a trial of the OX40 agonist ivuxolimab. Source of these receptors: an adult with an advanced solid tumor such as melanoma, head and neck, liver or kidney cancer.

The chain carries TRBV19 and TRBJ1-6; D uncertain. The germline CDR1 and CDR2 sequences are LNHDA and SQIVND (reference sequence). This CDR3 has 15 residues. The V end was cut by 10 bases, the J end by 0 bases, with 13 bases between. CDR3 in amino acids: CATSDASSYNSPLHF. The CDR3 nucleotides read TGTGCCACTTCGGACGCAAGCTCCTATAATTCACCCCTCCACTTT. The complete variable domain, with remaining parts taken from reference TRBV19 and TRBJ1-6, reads DGGITQSPKYLFRKEGQNVTLSCEQNLNHDAMYWYRQDPGQGLRLIYYSQIVNDFQKGDIAEGYSVSREKKESFPLTVTSAQKNPTAFYLCATSDASSYNSPLHFGNGTRLTVT.

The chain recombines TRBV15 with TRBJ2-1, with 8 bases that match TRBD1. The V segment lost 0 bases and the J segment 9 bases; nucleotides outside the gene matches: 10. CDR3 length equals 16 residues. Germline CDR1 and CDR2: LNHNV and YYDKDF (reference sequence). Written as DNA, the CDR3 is TGTGCCACCAGCAGAGATCTGATGACAGGGGATGGTGAGCAGTTCTTC. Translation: CATSRDLMTGDGEQFF.

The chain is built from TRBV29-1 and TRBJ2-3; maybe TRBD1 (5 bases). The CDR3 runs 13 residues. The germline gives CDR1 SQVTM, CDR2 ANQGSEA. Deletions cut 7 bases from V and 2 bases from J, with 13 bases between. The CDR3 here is CSGSIRVTDTQYF. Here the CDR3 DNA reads TGCAGCGGATCTATCAGGGTCACAGATACGCAGTATTTT.

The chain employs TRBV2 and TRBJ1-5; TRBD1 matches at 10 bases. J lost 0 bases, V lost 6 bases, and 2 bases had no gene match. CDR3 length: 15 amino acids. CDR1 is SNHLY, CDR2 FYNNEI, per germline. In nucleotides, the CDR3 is TGTGCCAGCAGGGGACAGGGGCTTAGCAATCAGCCCCAGCATTTT. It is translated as CASRGQGLSNQPQHF.

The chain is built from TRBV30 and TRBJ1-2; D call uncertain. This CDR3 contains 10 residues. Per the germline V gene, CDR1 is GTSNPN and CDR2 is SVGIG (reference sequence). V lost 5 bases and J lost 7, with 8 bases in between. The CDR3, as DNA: TGTGCCTGGGGCGATGCTGGCTACACCTTC. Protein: CAWGDAGYTF. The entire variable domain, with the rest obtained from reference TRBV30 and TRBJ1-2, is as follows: SQTIHQWPATLVQPVGSPLSLECTVEGTSNPNLYWYRQAAGRGLQLLFYSVGIGQISSEVPQNLSASRPQDRQFILSSKKLLLSDSGFYLCAWGDAGYTFGSGTRLTVV.

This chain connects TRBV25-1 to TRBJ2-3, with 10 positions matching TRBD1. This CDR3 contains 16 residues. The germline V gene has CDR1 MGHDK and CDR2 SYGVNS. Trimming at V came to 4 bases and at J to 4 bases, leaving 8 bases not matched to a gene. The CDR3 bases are TGTGCCAGCAGTGCCGCCGGGACAGGGGTCTCAGATACGCAGTATTTT. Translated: CASSAAGTGVSDTQYF. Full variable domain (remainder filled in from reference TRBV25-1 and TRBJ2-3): EADIYQTPRYLVIGTGKKITLECSQTMGHDKMYWYQQDPGMELHLIHYSYGVNSTEKGDLSSESTVSRIRTEHFPLTLESARPSHTSQYLCASSAAGTGVSDTQYFGPGTRLTVL.

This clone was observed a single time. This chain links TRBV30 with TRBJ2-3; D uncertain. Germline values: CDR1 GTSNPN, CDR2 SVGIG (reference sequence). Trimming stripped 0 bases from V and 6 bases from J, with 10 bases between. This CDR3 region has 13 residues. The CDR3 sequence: CAWSVRARDTQYF. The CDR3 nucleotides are TGTGCCTGGAGTGTACGGGCGAGGGATACGCAGTATTTT.

CDR3 loop: CASNLRSEGPDTQYF. The CDR3, as DNA: TGCGCCAGCAACCTGAGGAGCGAAGGCCCAGATACGCAGTATTTT. The chain links TRBV4-1 to TRBJ2-3, with no clear D. With 7 bases removed from V and 4 bases from J, the gap between germline ends came to 18 bases. The CDR3 loop spans 15 amino acids. Germline lookup yields CDR1 MGHRA and CDR2 YSYEKL.

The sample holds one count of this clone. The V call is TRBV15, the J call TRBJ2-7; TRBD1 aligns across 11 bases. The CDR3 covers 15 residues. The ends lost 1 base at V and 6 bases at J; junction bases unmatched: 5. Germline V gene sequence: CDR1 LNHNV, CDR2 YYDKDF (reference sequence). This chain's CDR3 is CATSRGTGQGGEQYF. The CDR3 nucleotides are TGTGCCACCAGCAGAGGAACGGGACAGGGGGGCGAGCAGTACTTC.

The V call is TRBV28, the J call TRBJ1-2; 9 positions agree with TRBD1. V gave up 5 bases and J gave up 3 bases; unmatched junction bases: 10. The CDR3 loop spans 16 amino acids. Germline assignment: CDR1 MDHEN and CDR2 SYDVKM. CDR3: CASSPWGQGRDYGYTF. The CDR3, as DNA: TGTGCCAGCAGTCCCTGGGGACAGGGTAGGGACTATGGCTACACCTTC.